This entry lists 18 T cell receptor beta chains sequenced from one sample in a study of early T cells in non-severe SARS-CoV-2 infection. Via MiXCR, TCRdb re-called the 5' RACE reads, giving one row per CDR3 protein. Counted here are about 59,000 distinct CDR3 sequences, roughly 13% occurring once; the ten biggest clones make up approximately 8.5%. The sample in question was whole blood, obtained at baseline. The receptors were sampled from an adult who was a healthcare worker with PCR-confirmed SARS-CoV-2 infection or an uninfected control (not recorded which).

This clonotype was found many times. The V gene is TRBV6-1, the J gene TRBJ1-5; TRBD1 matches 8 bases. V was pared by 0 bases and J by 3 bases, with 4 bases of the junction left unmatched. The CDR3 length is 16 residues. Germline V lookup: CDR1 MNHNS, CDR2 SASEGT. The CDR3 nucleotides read TGTGCCAGCAGTGAAGCAGGCAGGGGGCTCAATCAGCCCCAGCATTTT. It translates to CASSEAGRGLNQPQHF.

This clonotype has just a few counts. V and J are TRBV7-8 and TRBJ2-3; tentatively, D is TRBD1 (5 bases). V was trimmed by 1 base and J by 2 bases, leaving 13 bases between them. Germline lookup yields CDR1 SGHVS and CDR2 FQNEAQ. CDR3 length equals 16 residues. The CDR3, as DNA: TGTGCCAGCAGCTTAGATCGGAACAGGCCCACAGATACGCAGTATTTT. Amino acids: CASSLDRNRPTDTQYF.

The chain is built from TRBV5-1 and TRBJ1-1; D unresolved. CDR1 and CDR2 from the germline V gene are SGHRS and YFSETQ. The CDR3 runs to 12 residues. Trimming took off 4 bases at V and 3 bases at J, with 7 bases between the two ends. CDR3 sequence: CASSIDHTEAFF. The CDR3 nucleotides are TGCGCCAGCAGCATAGACCACACTGAAGCTTTCTTT. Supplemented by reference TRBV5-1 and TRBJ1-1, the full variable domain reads KAGVTQTPRYLIKTRGQQVTLSCSPISGHRSVSWYQQTPGQGLQFLFEYFSETQRNKGNFPGRFSGRQFSNSRSEMNVSTLELGDSALYLCASSIDHTEAFFGQGTRLTVV.

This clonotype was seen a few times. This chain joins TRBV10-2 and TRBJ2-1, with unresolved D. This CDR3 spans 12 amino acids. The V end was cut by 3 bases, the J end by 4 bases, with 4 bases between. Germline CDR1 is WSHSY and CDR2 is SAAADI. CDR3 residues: CASSEGYNEQFF. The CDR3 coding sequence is TGCGCCAGCAGTGAAGGTTACAATGAGCAGTTCTTC.

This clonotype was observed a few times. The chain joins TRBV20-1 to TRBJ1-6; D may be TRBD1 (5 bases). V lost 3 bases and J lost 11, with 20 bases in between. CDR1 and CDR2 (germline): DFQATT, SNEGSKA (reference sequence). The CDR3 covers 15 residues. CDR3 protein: CSASGGGRSNPPLHF. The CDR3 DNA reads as TGCAGTGCTAGCGGGGGGGGAAGATCCAATCCACCCCTCCACTTT.

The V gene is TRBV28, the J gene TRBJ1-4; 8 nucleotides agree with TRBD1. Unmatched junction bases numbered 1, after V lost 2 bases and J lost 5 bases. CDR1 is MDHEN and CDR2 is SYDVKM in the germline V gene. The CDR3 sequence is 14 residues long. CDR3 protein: CASSLQGANEKLFF. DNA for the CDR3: TGTGCCAGCAGTTTACAGGGGGCCAATGAAAAACTGTTTTTT.

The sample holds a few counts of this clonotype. The CDR3 reads CASRIRRQSVNEKLFF. Written as DNA, the CDR3 is TGTGCCAGCAGGATCAGGAGACAGTCAGTTAATGAAAAACTGTTTTTT. The chain carries TRBV28 and TRBJ1-4; tentative D call: TRBD1 (5 bases). This CDR3 comprises 16 residues. Germline V gives CDR1 MDHEN, CDR2 SYDVKM. The germline V and J ends were trimmed by 6 bases and 4 bases, with 18 bases remaining between them.

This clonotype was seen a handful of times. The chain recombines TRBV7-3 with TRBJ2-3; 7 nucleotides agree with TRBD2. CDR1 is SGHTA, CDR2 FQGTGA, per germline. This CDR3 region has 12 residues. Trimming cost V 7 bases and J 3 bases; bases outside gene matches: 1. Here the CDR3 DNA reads TGTGCCAGCACCGGGGGGACAGATACGCAGTATTTT. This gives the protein CASTGGTDTQYF.

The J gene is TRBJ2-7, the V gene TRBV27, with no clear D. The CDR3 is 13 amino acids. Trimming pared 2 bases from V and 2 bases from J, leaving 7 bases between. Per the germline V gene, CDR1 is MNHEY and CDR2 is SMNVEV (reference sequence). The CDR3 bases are TGTGCCAGCAGTTTAGACGGAGCCTACGAGCAGTACTTC. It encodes CASSLDGAYEQYF.

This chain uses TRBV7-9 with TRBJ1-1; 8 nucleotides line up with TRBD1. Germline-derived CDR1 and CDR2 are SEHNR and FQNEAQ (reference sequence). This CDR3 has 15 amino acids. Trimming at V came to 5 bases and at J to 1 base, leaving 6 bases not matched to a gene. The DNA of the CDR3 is TGTGCCAGCAGCAGTCCCGGGACAGGGAACACTGAAGCTTTCTTT. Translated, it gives CASSSPGTGNTEAFF.

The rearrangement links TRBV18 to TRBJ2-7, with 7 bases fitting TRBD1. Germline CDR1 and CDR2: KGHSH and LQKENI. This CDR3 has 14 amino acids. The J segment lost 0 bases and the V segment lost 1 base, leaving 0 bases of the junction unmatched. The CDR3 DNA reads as TGTGCCAGCTCACCACGGGACAGCTCCTACGAGCAGTACTTC. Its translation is CASSPRDSSYEQYF.

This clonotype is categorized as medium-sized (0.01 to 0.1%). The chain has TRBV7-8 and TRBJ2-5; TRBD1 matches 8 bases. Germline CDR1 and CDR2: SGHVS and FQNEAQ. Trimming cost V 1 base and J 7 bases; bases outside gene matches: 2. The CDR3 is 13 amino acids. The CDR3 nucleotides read TGTGCCAGCAGCTTAGTTGACAGGGGGACCCAGTACTTC. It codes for CASSLVDRGTQYF. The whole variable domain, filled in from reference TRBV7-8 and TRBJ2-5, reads GAGVSQSPRYKVAKRGQDVALRCDPISGHVSLFWYQQALGQGPEFLTYFQNEAQLDKSGLPSDRFFAERPEGSVSTLKIQRTQQEDSAVYLCASSLVDRGTQYFGPGTRLLVL.

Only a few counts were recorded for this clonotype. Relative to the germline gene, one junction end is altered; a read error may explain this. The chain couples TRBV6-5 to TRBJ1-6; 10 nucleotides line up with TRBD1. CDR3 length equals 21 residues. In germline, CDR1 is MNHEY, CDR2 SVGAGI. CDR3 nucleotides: TGTGCCAGAAGTTGCAAACCGGGACAGGGGCCAGGTGTTCCCTATAATTCACCCCTCCACTTT. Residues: CARSCKPGQGPGVPYNSPLHF.

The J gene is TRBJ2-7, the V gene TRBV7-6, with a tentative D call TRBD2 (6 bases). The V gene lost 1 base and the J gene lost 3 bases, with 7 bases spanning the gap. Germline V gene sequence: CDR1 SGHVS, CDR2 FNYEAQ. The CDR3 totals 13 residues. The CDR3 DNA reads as TGTGCCAGCAGCTTAGGGGGGGACTACGAGCAGTACTTC. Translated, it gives CASSLGGDYEQYF. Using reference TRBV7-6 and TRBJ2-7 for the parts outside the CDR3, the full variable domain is GAGVSQSPRYKVTKRGQDVALRCDPISGHVSLYWYRQALGQGPEFLTYFNYEAQQDKSGLPNDRFSAERPEGSISTLTIQRTEQRDSAMYRCASSLGGDYEQYFGPGTRLTVT.

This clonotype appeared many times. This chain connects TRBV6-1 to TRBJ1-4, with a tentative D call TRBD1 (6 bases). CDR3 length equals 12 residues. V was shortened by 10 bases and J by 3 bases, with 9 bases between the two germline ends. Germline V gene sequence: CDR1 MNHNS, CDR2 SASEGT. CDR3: CAIRTANEKLFF. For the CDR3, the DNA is TGTGCCATCAGGACAGCTAATGAAAAACTGTTTTTT.

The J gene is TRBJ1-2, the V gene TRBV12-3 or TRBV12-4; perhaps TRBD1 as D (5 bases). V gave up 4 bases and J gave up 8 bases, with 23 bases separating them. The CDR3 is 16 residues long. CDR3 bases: TGTGCCAGCAGTTCCCGACAGATTACCCTCTATCGAGGCTACACCTTC. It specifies CASSSRQITLYRGYTF.

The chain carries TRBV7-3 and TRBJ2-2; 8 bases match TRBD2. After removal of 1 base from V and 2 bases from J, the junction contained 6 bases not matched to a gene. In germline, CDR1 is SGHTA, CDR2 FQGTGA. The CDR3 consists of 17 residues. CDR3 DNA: TGTGCCAGCAGCTTAAATCCGGCGGGGGGAAACACCGGGGAGCTGTTTTTT. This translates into CASSLNPAGGNTGELFF.

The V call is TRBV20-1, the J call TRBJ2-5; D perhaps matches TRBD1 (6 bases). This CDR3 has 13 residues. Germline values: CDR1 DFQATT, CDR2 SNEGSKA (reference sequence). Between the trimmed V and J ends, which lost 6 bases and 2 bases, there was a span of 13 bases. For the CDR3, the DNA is TGCAGTGCAGAGACAGGTTTACAAGAGACCCAGTACTTC. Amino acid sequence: CSAETGLQETQYF.